This TCR beta chain was recovered during a study of blood T cell repertoires in COVID-19. Clones were read by immunoSEQ multiplex PCR, and TCRdb kept only the in-frame ones, dropping some. The sample consists of 200,000 to 250,000 clones, about nine tenths of them appearing once. In germline, CDR1 is SGHTS, CDR2 YDEGEE. The CDR3 totals 17 residues. V was pared by 4 bases and J by 3 bases, with 20 bases between. The specimen was peripheral blood. The source of this sequence is a man aged 50 to 59 with acute or convalescent COVID-19. The chain carries TRBV5-8 and TRBJ1-5; D gene uncertain. CDR3 residues: CASSPSIHSLSNQPQHF. The CDR3 nucleotides read TGTGCCAGCAGCCCCTCTATTCACTCGCTCTCCAATCAGCCCCAGCATTTT.